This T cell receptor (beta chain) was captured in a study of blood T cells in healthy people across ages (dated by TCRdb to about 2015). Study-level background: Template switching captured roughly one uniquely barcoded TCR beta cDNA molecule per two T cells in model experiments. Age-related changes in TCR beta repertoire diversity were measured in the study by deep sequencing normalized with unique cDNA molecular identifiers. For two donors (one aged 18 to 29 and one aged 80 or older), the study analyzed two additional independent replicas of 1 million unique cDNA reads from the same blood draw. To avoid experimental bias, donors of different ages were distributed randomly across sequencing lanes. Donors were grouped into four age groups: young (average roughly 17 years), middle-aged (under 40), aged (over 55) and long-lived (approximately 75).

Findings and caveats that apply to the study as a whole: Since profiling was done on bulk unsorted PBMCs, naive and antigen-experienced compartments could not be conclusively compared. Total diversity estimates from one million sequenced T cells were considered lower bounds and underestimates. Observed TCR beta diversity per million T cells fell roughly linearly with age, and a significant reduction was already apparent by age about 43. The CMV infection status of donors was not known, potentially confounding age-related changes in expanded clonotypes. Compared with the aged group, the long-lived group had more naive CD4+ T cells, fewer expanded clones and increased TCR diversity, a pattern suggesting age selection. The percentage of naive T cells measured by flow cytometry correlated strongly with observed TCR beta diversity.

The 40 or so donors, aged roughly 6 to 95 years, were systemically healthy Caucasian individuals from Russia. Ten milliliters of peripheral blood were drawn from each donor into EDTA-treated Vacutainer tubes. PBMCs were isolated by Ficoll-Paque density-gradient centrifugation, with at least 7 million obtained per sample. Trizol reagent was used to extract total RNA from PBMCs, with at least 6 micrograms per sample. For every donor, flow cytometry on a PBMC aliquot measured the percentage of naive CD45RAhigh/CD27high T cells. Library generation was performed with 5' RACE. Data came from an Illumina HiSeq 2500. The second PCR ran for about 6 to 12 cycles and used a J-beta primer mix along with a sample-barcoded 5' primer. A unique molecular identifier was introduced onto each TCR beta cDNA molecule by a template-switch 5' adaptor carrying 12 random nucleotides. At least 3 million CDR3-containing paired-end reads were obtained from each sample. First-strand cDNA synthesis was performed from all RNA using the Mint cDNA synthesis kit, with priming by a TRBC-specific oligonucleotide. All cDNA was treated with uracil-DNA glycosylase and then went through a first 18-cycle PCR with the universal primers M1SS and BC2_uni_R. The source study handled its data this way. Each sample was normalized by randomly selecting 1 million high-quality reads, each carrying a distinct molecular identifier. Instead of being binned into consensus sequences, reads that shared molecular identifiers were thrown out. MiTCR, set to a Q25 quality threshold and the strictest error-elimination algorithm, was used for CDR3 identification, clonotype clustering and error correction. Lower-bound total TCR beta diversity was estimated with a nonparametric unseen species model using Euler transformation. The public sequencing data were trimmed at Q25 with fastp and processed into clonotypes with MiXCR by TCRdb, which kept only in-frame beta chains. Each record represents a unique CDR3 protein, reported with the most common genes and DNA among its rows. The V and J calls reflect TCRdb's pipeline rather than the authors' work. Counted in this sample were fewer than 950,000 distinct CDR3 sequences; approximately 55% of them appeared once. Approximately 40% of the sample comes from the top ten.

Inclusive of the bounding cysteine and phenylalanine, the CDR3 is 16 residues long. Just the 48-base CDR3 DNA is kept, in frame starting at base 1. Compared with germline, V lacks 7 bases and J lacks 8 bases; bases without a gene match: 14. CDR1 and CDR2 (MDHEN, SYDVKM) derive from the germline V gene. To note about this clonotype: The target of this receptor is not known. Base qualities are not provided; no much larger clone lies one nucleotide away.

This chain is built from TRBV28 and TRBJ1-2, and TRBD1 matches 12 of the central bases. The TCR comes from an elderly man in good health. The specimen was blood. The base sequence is TGTGCCAGCACCCCCTCCGGGACAGGGGGCCCTGGCGGCTACACCTTC. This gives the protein CASTPSGTGGPGGYTF.